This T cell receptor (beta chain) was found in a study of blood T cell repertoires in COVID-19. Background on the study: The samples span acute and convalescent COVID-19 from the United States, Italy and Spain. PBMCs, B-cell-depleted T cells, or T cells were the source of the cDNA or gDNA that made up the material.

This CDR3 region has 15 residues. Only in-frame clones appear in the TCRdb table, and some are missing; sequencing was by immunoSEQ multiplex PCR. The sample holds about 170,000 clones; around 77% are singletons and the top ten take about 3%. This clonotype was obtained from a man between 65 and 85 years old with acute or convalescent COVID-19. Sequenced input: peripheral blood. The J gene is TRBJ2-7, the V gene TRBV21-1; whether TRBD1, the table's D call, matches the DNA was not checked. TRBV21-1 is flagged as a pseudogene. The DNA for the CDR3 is TGTGCCAGCAGCAAAATGAGAGACAGGGGTCCCGAGCAGTACTTC. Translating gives CASSKMRDRGPEQYF.